This is a list of T cell receptor beta chains from one sample in a study of cytomegalovirus exposure and HLA in healthy donors. Sequenced by immunoSEQ multiplex PCR; TCRdb stores in-frame clones only, minus some. There are approximately 190,000 clones in the sample; about 84% occur only once, and 3.8% lies in the top ten. The material sequenced was PBMCs. The receptors were sampled from a man aged 45-65 years in good health and CMV-seronegative. CDR3s include the opening cysteine and the closing phenylalanine or tryptophan. D genes are given only for firm matches. Size values are once, few and many counts, or a class for expanded clones, and some rows have none.

J | size | V | D | DNA | CDR3
TRBJ1-2 | once | TRBV10-3 | TRBD1 | TGTGCCATCAGTGAGTCGGAGGCAGGGGGCGTGAGCTACACCTTC | CAISESEAGGVSYTF
TRBJ1-1 | . | TRBV29-1 | . | TGCAGCGTTGATTATGGGGCTGCGGACACTGAAGCTTTCTTT | CSVDYGAADTEAFF
TRBJ2-2 | . | TRBV7-3 | . | TGTGCCAGCAGCTTAACGGGGACAAACACCGGGGAGCTGTTTTTT | CASSLTGTNTGELFF
TRBJ2-7 | . | TRBV27 | . | TGTGCCAGCAGTTTAGTCGGTGGCTACGAGCAGTACTTC | CASSLVGGYEQYF
TRBJ1-1 | . | TRBV4-1 | . | TGCGCCAGCAGCGGGGACACCTACACTGAAGCTTTCTTT | CASSGDTYTEAFF
TRBJ2-6 | few | TRBV4-1 | . | TGCGCCAGCAGCCCGATAAGTAGCTCTGGGGCCAACGTCCTGACTTTC | CASSPISSSGANVLTF
TRBJ2-1 | . | TRBV14 | . | TGTGCCAGCAGCCTTCACCAGAGACAACCCGAGGGTGAGCAGTTCTTC | CASSLHQRQPEGEQFF
TRBJ2-3 | . | TRBV7-2 | . | TGTGCCAGCAGCTTAGTTCAGGGGATCACAGATACGCAGTATTTT | CASSLVQGITDTQYF
TRBJ1-4 | once | TRBV21-1 | . | TGTGCCAGCAGCAAAGAAAGAAACAGGGGGCGGGAAAAACTGTTTTTT | CASSKERNRGREKLFF
TRBJ2-7 | once | TRBV19 | . | TGTGCCAGTAGTATTAGGTCAGGTGCCTACGAGCAGTACTTC | CASSIRSGAYEQYF
TRBJ1-2 | . | TRBV10-3 | . | TGTGCCATCAGTGAGGTAACTACCAATGGCTACACCTTC | CAISEVTTNGYTF
TRBJ2-2 | . | TRBV5-4 | TRBD2 | TGTGCCAGCAGCTTGGGGAGCGGGGGGCAGAACGGGGAGCTGTTTTTT | CASSLGSGGQNGELFF
TRBJ2-1 | once | TRBV7-9 | TRBD1 | TGTGCCAGCAGGCCGACAGGGGGCGGGGTTGAGCAGTTCTTC | CASRPTGGGVEQFF
TRBJ2-3 | . | TRBV4-3 | . | TGCGCCAGCAGCCTTAGAACTGTGGGCACAGATACGCAGTATTTT | CASSLRTVGTDTQYF
TRBJ1-2 | . | TRBV6-5 | . | TGTGCCAGCAGTTACTCGAGGAACTATGGCTACACCTTC | CASSYSRNYGYTF
TRBJ2-3 | . | TRBV5-1 | TRBD2 | TGCGCCAGCAGCCAAGGGACTAGCGGGGGGGATACGCAGTATTTT | CASSQGTSGGDTQYF
TRBJ1-2 | . | TRBV30 | TRBD1 | TGTGCCTGGCACGGGACAGAAGATAACTATGGCTACACCTTC | CAWHGTEDNYGYTF
TRBJ2-1 | . | TRBV4-1 | TRBD2 | TGCGCCAGCAGCCGAGACCTAGCGGGGGGCTCCTACAATGAGCAGTTCTTC | CASSRDLAGGSYNEQFF
TRBJ2-2 | . | TRBV19 | TRBD1 | TGTGCCAGTAGTAGGTCAGGGGGTAACGGGGAGCTGTTTTTT | CASSRSGGNGELFF
TRBJ1-1 | . | TRBV11-3 | TRBD1 | TGTGCCAGCAGCCAGGGACAGGGAGATAGGGCTTTCTTT | CASSQGQGDRAFF
TRBJ2-2 | once | TRBV7-9 | . | TGTGCCAGCAGCTCCCGGGCGGGCCCGACAATCCCGAACACCGGGGAGCTGTTTTTT | CASSSRAGPTIPNTGELFF
TRBJ1-2 | . | TRBV5-1 | . | TGCGCCAGCAGCTTCGCAGGGGATGGCTACACCTTC | CASSFAGDGYTF
TRBJ1-3 | . | TRBV11-3 | TRBD1 | TGTGCCAGCAGCTTAGCCTGGACAGGGTCCTCTGGAAACACCATATATTTT | CASSLAWTGSSGNTIYF
TRBJ2-3 | . | TRBV19 | . | TGTGCCAGTAGTATAGGGACTCCTGGCACAGATACGCAGTATTTT | CASSIGTPGTDTQYF
TRBJ1-1 | . | TRBV5-8 | . | TGTGCCAGCAGCTTTCAGGGAATTGTCTTAACTATGAACACTGAAGCTTTCTTT | CASSFQGIVLTMNTEAFF
TRBJ1-5 | . | TRBV15 | . | TGTGCCACCAGCATCAACAACAGGGATCAGCCCCAGCATTTT | CATSINNRDQPQHF
TRBJ2-3 | . | TRBV4-3 | TRBD2 | TGCGCCAGCAGCCGCTTAAGCGGGGGACCCACAGATACGCAGTATTTT | CASSRLSGGPTDTQYF
TRBJ2-7 | few | TRBV6-5 | TRBD1 | TGTGCCAGCAGCCGTTCAGGGGGTGAATCCTACGAGCAGTACTTC | CASSRSGGESYEQYF
TRBJ1-6 | . | TRBV27 | . | TGTGCCAGCAGTTTATCGGGGTCAGGGGTAACACCCCTCCACTTT | CASSLSGSGVTPLHF
TRBJ1-2 | . | TRBV2 | TRBD1 | TGTGCCAGCAGGGCTAGAGGGGGCAACTATGGCTACACCTTC | CASRARGGNYGYTF
TRBJ1-1 | . | TRBV7-2 | . | TGTGCCAGCAGCTTAGCGGAGGGGCGGGCTGAAGCTTTCTTT | CASSLAEGRAEAFF
TRBJ2-1 | few | TRBV12-5 | . | TGTGCTAGTGGTTTGGATATTCATAGGGGGTCGGGCGACAATGAGCAGTTCTTC | CASGLDIHRGSGDNEQFF
TRBJ2-7 | few | TRBV10-3 | . | TGTGCCATCAGCCAGGGCGGCTACGAGCAGTACTTC | CAISQGGYEQYF
TRBJ1-1 | . | TRBV5-1 | . | TGCGCCAGCAGCTCCCGGACAGAGGGGAACACTGAAGCTTTCTTT | CASSSRTEGNTEAFF
TRBJ1-2 | . | TRBV4-3 | . | TGCGCCAGCAGCCAAGATTCCGTAATTCCTAACTATGGCTACACCTTC | CASSQDSVIPNYGYTF
TRBJ2-5 | . | TRBV4-1 | TRBD2 | TGCGCCAGCAGCCAGAGAGGGTCTAGCGGGGGGGAAGAGACCCAGTACTTC | CASSQRGSSGGEETQYF
TRBJ2-1 | . | TRBV7-2 | TRBD2 | TGTGCCAGCAGCTTGCCCACTAGCGGGGGGGCCTATGAGCAGTTCTTC | CASSLPTSGGAYEQFF
TRBJ2-2 | . | TRBV18 | . | TGTGCCAGCTCACCCCCGGGACTTCGGAACACCGGGGAGCTGTTTTTT | CASSPPGLRNTGELFF
TRBJ2-3 | . | TRBV7-6 | . | TGTGCCAGCAGCCCCCTTTCGCGGGTCCTCACAGATACGCAGTATTTT | CASSPLSRVLTDTQYF
TRBJ2-7 | . | TRBV19 | TRBD1 | TGTGCCAGTAGTATGGCGACAGGGGGCGAGCAGTACTTC | CASSMATGGEQYF
TRBJ2-3 | once | TRBV5-1 | . | TGCGCCAGCAGCTTGTCGCCGGGAGATACGCAGTATTTT | CASSLSPGDTQYF
TRBJ2-3 | . | TRBV5-6 | TRBD2 | TGTGCCAGCAGCCCCGGGACTAGCGGGGTTACGCAGTATTTT | CASSPGTSGVTQYF
TRBJ1-1 | . | TRBV7-9 | . | TGTGCCAGCAGCCTTTGGGCTCGCCCCGACACTGAAGCTTTCTTT | CASSLWARPDTEAFF
TRBJ2-2 | . | TRBV5-1 | . | TGCGCCAGCAGCCCGGAAGGCAGGGGTGCGTCCGGGGAGCTGTTTTTT | CASSPEGRGASGELFF
TRBJ1-4 | . | TRBV30 | . | TGTGCCTGGAGGCGGCAGAAGAATGAAAAACTGTTTTTT | CAWRRQKNEKLFF
TRBJ1-2 | . | TRBV7-9 | TRBD1 | TGTGCCAGCACCTCCTTAGAGGGGGCACGCTATGGCTACACCTTC | CASTSLEGARYGYTF
TRBJ2-4 | . | TRBV2 | TRBD2 | TGTGCCAGCAGTGTGGTCCCGGCTAGCGGGATCAAAAACATTCAGTACTTC | CASSVVPASGIKNIQYF
TRBJ2-5 | . | TRBV7-9 | . | TGTTCCAGCAGCTATCGCACGGTTGACAGGGAGACCCAGTACTTC | CSSSYRTVDRETQYF
TRBJ2-5 | once | TRBV27 | . | TGTGCCAGCAGTCCCCAGGGGAAGTCCCAAGAGACCCAGTACTTC | CASSPQGKSQETQYF
TRBJ2-5 | . | TRBV19 | . | TGTGCCAGTAGTATAACTCCAGGGAGGCAAGAGACCCAGTACTTC | CASSITPGRQETQYF
TRBJ2-1 | . | TRBV5-1 | . | TGCGCCAGCAGCCCGCCGGGCTCGGGGGACTACAATGAGCAGTTCTTC | CASSPPGSGDYNEQFF
TRBJ1-2 | . | TRBV11-2 | . | TGTGCCAGCAGCTTAGATCGAGGTGGAGGCAACACCTTC | CASSLDRGGGNTF
TRBJ2-7 | . | TRBV5-7 | TRBD2 | TGTGCCAGCAGCCCAGCGATACTAGCGGGGGCCTACGAGCAGTACTTC | CASSPAILAGAYEQYF
TRBJ2-1 | . | TRBV7-2 | TRBD1 | TGTGCCAGCAGCCGGGACAGCCCCTACAATGAGCAGTTCTTC | CASSRDSPYNEQFF
TRBJ1-4 | . | TRBV6-5 | . | TGTGCCAGCAGTCCCGGGGGGATTTATAATGAAAAACTGTTTTTT | CASSPGGIYNEKLFF
TRBJ2-5 | . | TRBV6-5 | . | TGTGCCAGCAGTTACTTAAAGACCCAGTACTTC | CASSYLKTQYF